These 31 T cell receptor beta chains were sequenced from one sample in a study of T-cell memory formation after mild COVID-19 (dated by TCRdb to about 2021). The library relied on 5' RACE. TCRdb lists the instrument as Illumina NovaSeq 6000. TCRdb reprocessed the public reads (quality trimming at Q25 with fastp, clone calling with MiXCR) and kept in-frame beta chains. Here each entry gathers all rows of one CDR3 protein and keeps the most common genes and DNA. The sample table holds about 360,000 distinct CDR3 sequences, of which 10% to 15% were seen once. Of the sample, about a fifth falls within the top ten clones. The sample consisted of PBMCs or a T cell subset sorted from them (not recorded which). The receptor set was obtained from a man between 18 and 35 years old who had mild COVID-19 (a few samples of this study predate the infection). The sample titles of this study are shuffled in the database, so cell type and time point are left out; the donor was told from shared clones.

This chain links TRBV4-3 with TRBJ2-1, with 8 nucleotides matching TRBD1. CDR3 length equals 15 residues. Germline V gene data show CDR1 as LGHNA and CDR2 as YSLEER. Trimming removed 0 bases from V and 5 bases from J; junction bases left unmatched: 3. The CDR3 spells CASSQEPGQDNEQFF. CDR3 DNA: TGCGCCAGCAGCCAAGAGCCGGGACAGGACAATGAGCAGTTCTTC.

There are many counts of this clonotype. This chain connects TRBV7-3 to TRBJ2-3, with 8 bases identical to TRBD2. The CDR3 sequence is 14 residues long. CDR1 is SGHTA and CDR2 is FQGTGA in the germline V gene. V lost 8 bases and J lost 4; bases outside the gene matches: 8. The CDR3 sequence is CASGLAGSPDTQYF. The CDR3 bases are TGTGCCAGCGGATTAGCGGGGTCCCCAGATACGCAGTATTTT.

The chain has TRBV10-3 and TRBJ1-6; 7 nucleotides line up with TRBD1. Germline values: CDR1 ENHRY, CDR2 SYGVKD. The ends lost 10 bases at V and 10 bases at J; junction bases unmatched: 10. This CDR3 region has 13 residues. This CDR3 reads CANAPGQLSPLHF. The CDR3 bases are TGTGCCAACGCGCCGGGACAGCTATCACCCCTCCACTTT.

This clonotype has just a few counts. This sequence joins TRBV20-1 and TRBJ2-3; TRBD2 aligns across 7 bases. This CDR3 has 13 residues. Germline assignment: CDR1 DFQATT and CDR2 SNEGSKA (reference sequence). The trim removed 3 bases at V and 8 bases at J, leaving 8 bases unmatched. CDR3 DNA: TGCAGTGCTAGGGAGATAACGGGGGGTACGCAGTATTTT. Translation: CSAREITGGTQYF.

The chain has TRBV5-4 and TRBJ2-2; 10 bases match TRBD2. This CDR3 region has 16 residues. V shed 4 bases and J 4 bases; nucleotides not matched to a gene: 7. Per the germline V gene, CDR1 is SGHNT and CDR2 is YYREEE (reference sequence). CDR3 nucleotide sequence: TGTGCCAGCAGCAAGGTAGCGGGGGGCGGCACCGGGGAGCTGTTTTTT. It encodes CASSKVAGGGTGELFF.

V is TRBV15 and J is TRBJ2-3; D not resolved. The germline V gene encodes CDR1 LNHNV and CDR2 YYDKDF (reference sequence). The germline V and J ends were trimmed by 9 bases and 1 base, with 11 bases remaining between them. This CDR3 contains 13 residues. CDR3 loop: CATKPAGTDTQYF. The CDR3, as DNA: TGTGCCACTAAGCCAGCAGGCACAGATACGCAGTATTTT.

There are a few counts of this clonotype. The chain carries TRBV12-3 or TRBV12-4 and TRBJ2-1; D call uncertain. V shed 7 bases and J shed 6 bases, with 13 bases lying between them. The CDR3 is 13 residues long. CDR3 bases: TGTGCCAGCACCAGCCGGTTGGCCAATGAGCAGTTCTTC. Its translation is CASTSRLANEQFF.

The CDR3 loop reads CASSRTNPPDTQYF. The CDR3 DNA sequence: TGTGCCAGCAGCCGGACCAATCCCCCAGATACGCAGTATTTT. V usage is TRBV7-2 and J usage is TRBJ2-3, with D hard to call. The CDR3 is 14 amino acids. Germline V CDR1 and CDR2: SGHTA, FQGNSA. Trimming left V 5 bases short and J 4 bases short, with 13 bases between.

In this sample, this clonotype turned up many times. This rearrangement joins TRBV5-1 to TRBJ2-5; D remains ambiguous. Per germline, CDR1 SGHRS and CDR2 YFSETQ. V shed 3 bases and J shed 2 bases, with 20 bases lying between them. The CDR3 loop spans 17 amino acids. DNA of the CDR3: TGCGCCAGCAGCTCTGCTCTGGACGGGCTCCTTCAAGAGACCCAGTACTTC. Encoded protein: CASSSALDGLLQETQYF.

The chain uses TRBV2 and TRBJ2-2; TRBD2 agrees at 10 bases. This CDR3 has 17 residues. V lost 1 base and J lost 4; bases outside the gene matches: 6. From germline, CDR1 is SNHLY and CDR2 FYNNEI. The CDR3 DNA follows: TGTGCCAGCAGTGAAGGACTAGCGGGCCTAACCACCGGGGAGCTGTTTTTT. The encoded protein is CASSEGLAGLTTGELFF.

This clonotype was seen only a few times. The chain combines TRBV7-2 with TRBJ2-1, with TRBD2 identical over 7 bases. The CDR3 spans 17 residues. Unmatched junction bases numbered 11, after V lost 1 base and J lost 5 bases. Germline values: CDR1 SGHTA, CDR2 FQGNSA. The chain's CDR3 is CASSLVPGRGEDNEQFF. The CDR3 coding sequence is TGTGCCAGCAGCTTAGTACCTGGACGGGGGGAGGACAATGAGCAGTTCTTC.

There are a few counts of this clonotype. The rearrangement joins TRBV19 to TRBJ1-2, with D perhaps matching TRBD1 (5 bases). V was pared by 3 bases and J by 2 bases, with 13 bases between. The CDR3 extends over 15 amino acids. Germline V gene lookup returns CDR1 LNHDA and CDR2 SQIVND (reference sequence). The CDR3 region is CASSIARARNYGYTF. The CDR3 DNA is TGTGCCAGTAGTATCGCCAGGGCGAGGAACTATGGCTACACCTTC.

This clonotype was seen a handful of times. The rearrangement uses TRBV7-7 and TRBJ2-2; 8 positions match TRBD1. Germline V CDR1 and CDR2: SSHAT, FNYEAQ (reference sequence). This CDR3 comprises 13 residues. The CDR3 bases are TGTGCAACCGGGACAGGGAACACCGGGGAGCTGTTTTTT. This gives the protein CATGTGNTGELFF.

The sample holds a few counts of this clonotype. V usage is TRBV7-8 and J usage is TRBJ1-5; maybe TRBD1 (5 bases). From germline, CDR1 is SGHVS and CDR2 FQNEAQ. V was cut by 5 bases and J by 7 bases, with 15 bases left in between. This CDR3 has 14 amino acids. In DNA form, the CDR3 reads TGTGCCAGCAGCCTACAGGAAACGGGACAGCCCCAGCATTTT. Its translation is CASSLQETGQPQHF.

This chain's CDR3 is CASSLRQVGEQYV. The CDR3, as DNA: TGTGCCAGCAGTCTTCGACAGGTCGGCGAGCAGTACGTC. The rearrangement links TRBV28 to TRBJ2-7; D is possibly TRBD1 (6 bases). CDR1 and CDR2 (germline): MDHEN, SYDVKM. V was cut by 5 bases and J by 6 bases, with 14 bases left in between. The CDR3 covers 13 residues.

This rearrangement joins TRBV20-1 to TRBJ2-7, with TRBD2 matching 8 bases. The CDR3 has 15 amino acids. Per the germline V gene, CDR1 is DFQATT and CDR2 is SNEGSKA (reference sequence). Trimming removed 0 bases from V and 3 bases from J; junction bases left unmatched: 7. The CDR3 reads CSAREAVAGFYEQYF. The CDR3 region has the DNA TGCAGTGCTAGAGAGGCAGTAGCGGGGTTCTACGAGCAGTACTTC.

This rearrangement joins TRBV19 to TRBJ1-1; D gene uncertain. V shed 7 bases and J shed 0 bases, with 9 bases lying between them. CDR1 is LNHDA, CDR2 SQIVND, per germline (reference sequence). The CDR3 contains 13 residues. As DNA, the CDR3 is TGTGCCAGTACGCTCAGAATGAACACTGAAGCTTTCTTT. The encoded protein is CASTLRMNTEAFF.

The genes are TRBV7-8 and TRBJ1-1; 7 bases agree with TRBD1. The ends lost 5 bases at V and 4 bases at J; junction bases unmatched: 10. CDR1 is SGHVS, CDR2 FQNEAQ, per germline. The CDR3 covers 15 residues. In DNA, the CDR3 is TGTGCCAGCAGCCAAGACAGGGTCGGAAGCACTGAAGCTTTCTTT. It is translated as CASSQDRVGSTEAFF. The variable domain in full, completed from reference TRBV7-8 and TRBJ1-1, reads GAGVSQSPRYKVAKRGQDVALRCDPISGHVSLFWYQQALGQGPEFLTYFQNEAQLDKSGLPSDRFFAERPEGSVSTLKIQRTQQEDSAVYLCASSQDRVGSTEAFFGQGTRLTVV.

This clonotype was observed many times. The gene calls are TRBV18 and TRBJ2-1; 9 nucleotides match TRBD2. Germline CDR1 and CDR2: KGHSH and LQKENI. Trimming took 3 bases from V and 7 from J; bases not matched to a gene: 10. The CDR3 sequence is 16 residues long. For the CDR3, the DNA is TGTGCCAGCTCACCCCGGTCTAGCGGGATACGAAATGAGCAGTTCTTC. Amino acid sequence: CASSPRSSGIRNEQFF.

This chain joins TRBV3-1 and TRBJ2-5; D gene unclear. The germline V and J ends were trimmed by 2 bases and 3 bases, with 13 bases remaining between them. The germline V gene encodes CDR1 LGHDT and CDR2 YNNKEL (reference sequence). This CDR3 spans 15 amino acids. The DNA of the CDR3 is TGTGCCAGCAGCCAATATCTCCCCGAAGAAGAGACCCAGTACTTC. Protein sequence: CASSQYLPEEETQYF.

This clonotype occurred a few times. The genes are TRBV27 and TRBJ2-1; D is unclear. The CDR3 has 14 residues. Germline-derived CDR1 and CDR2 are MNHEY and SMNVEV (reference sequence). The germline V and J ends were trimmed by 3 bases and 4 bases, with 10 bases remaining between them. The CDR3 region has the DNA TGTGCCAGCAGTTTCTTGTCCCTATACAATGAGCAGTTCTTC. Translating gives CASSFLSLYNEQFF.

This clonotype was observed a few times. This chain uses TRBV7-3 with TRBJ1-4; D remains ambiguous. This CDR3 has 13 residues. The germline gives CDR1 SGHTA, CDR2 FQGTGA. Trimming left V 3 bases short and J 8 bases short, with 10 bases between. This CDR3 is CASSFSAGEKLFF. For the CDR3, the DNA is TGTGCCAGCAGCTTCTCCGCGGGAGAAAAACTGTTTTTT.

The rearrangement links TRBV7-9 to TRBJ1-1; 7 bases align to TRBD1. CDR3 size: 13 residues. The germline CDR1 and CDR2 sequences are SEHNR and FQNEAQ (reference sequence). Trimming removed 7 bases from V and 1 base from J; junction bases left unmatched: 3. The CDR3 nucleotides read TGTGCCAGCACGCGACAGGGGAACACTGAAGCTTTCTTT. Translated, it gives CASTRQGNTEAFF.

This clonotype was found a few times. The chain recombines TRBV12-3 or TRBV12-4 with TRBJ2-5, with D tentatively TRBD1 (6 bases). The CDR3 length is 16 residues. The ends were cut back, 5 bases at V and 7 bases at J, with 23 bases in the middle. CDR3 loop: CASSRGRQAPSRTQYF. As DNA, the CDR3 is TGTGCCAGCAGTCGCGGTCGACAGGCTCCTAGTCGGACCCAGTACTTC.

For the CDR3, the DNA is TGTGCCAGCAGTTTTGGGCCGGGAAGCACTGAAGCTTTCTTT. Translating it yields CASSFGPGSTEAFF. The chain combines TRBV12-3 or TRBV12-4 with TRBJ1-1; D ambiguous. Deletions cut 3 bases from V and 4 bases from J, with 12 bases between. The CDR3 loop spans 14 amino acids.

This clonotype showed up just a few times. The chain joins TRBV29-1 to TRBJ1-2; a possible D gene is TRBD1 (6 bases). The CDR3 length is 14 residues. V was shortened by 7 bases and J by 2 bases, with 17 bases between the two germline ends. CDR1 is SQVTM and CDR2 is ANQGSEA in the germline V gene. The CDR3 sequence is CSGEPGHPNYGYTF. CDR3 nucleotide sequence: TGCAGCGGGGAACCGGGACACCCAAACTATGGCTACACCTTC.

V usage is TRBV4-1 and J usage is TRBJ2-7, with D perhaps TRBD1 or TRBD2 (5 bases each). CDR1 and CDR2 (germline): MGHRA, YSYEKL. Trimming shortened V by 2 bases and J by 6 bases, and 11 bases separated the two germline ends. The CDR3 totals 13 residues. DNA of the CDR3: TGCGCCAGCAGCCAAAGCCCGGGGCGCGAGCAGTACTTC. As protein: CASSQSPGREQYF.

This clonotype was observed a handful of times. The rearrangement uses TRBV7-2 and TRBJ1-6; D gene unclear. V lost 3 bases and J lost 6, with 15 bases in between. The CDR3 runs to 16 residues. Germline V gene data show CDR1 as SGHTA and CDR2 as FQGNSA. The CDR3 nucleotides read TGTGCCAGCAGCTTGCGGCAGGCATTCGCTAATTCACCCCTCCACTTT. It yields the protein CASSLRQAFANSPLHF.

This clonotype was seen only a few times. The V gene is TRBV12-3 or TRBV12-4, the J gene TRBJ1-6; 8 bases match TRBD1. CDR3 length equals 15 residues. Germline trimming cut 1 base from V and 9 bases from J; bases unmatched to any gene: 5. The CDR3 nucleotides read TGTGCCAGCAGTTTAGAGCAGGGGGCCAGTTCACCCCTCCACTTT. Its protein product is CASSLEQGASSPLHF.

This clonotype turned up a few times. The chain employs TRBV24-1 and TRBJ1-2; D possibly corresponds to TRBD1 (6 bases). Germline V gene lookup returns CDR1 KGHDR and CDR2 SFDVKD. The V end was cut by 4 bases, the J end by 3 bases, with 14 bases between. This CDR3 has 15 amino acids. CDR3 nucleotides: TGTGCCACCAGTGAGGCGGGACACGGCGACTATGGCTACACCTTC. Protein: CATSEAGHGDYGYTF.

A few counts support this clonotype. This chain links TRBV7-3 with TRBJ2-5; 7 bases agree with TRBD2. This CDR3 spans 13 amino acids. The J segment lost 0 bases and the V segment lost 9 bases, leaving 4 bases of the junction unmatched. Germline V CDR1 and CDR2: SGHTA, FQGTGA. The CDR3 here is CASGAGDQETQYF. The DNA of the CDR3 is TGTGCCAGTGGTGCGGGGGACCAAGAGACCCAGTACTTC.